One sample yielded the 8 T cell receptor beta chains listed below, sequenced in a study of patients and donors after allogeneic stem cell transplantation. TCRdb re-derived calls from the RT-PCR reads in MiXCR, one entry per CDR3 protein. The repertoire includes 98,000 or so distinct CDR3 sequences, over 30% of them detected once, and around 25% sits in the top ten. Material for sequencing was blood, either unsorted or a sorted T cell fraction (not recorded which). These receptors originate from a human donor who was either an allogeneic HSCT recipient or a stem cell or donor lymphocyte infusion donor (not recorded which). It is not recorded whose cells these are; they may come from a transplant donor.

The chain has TRBV20-1 and TRBJ1-5; TRBD1 matches at 9 bases. The CDR3 runs to 14 residues. Germline lookup yields CDR1 DFQATT and CDR2 SNEGSKA (reference sequence). Trimming cost V 6 bases and J 2 bases; bases outside gene matches: 5. CDR3 loop: CSAGTGNRNQPQHF. The CDR3 DNA reads TGCAGTGCCGGGACAGGGAATCGCAATCAGCCCCAGCATTTT.

Ten or more counts support this clonotype. The genes are TRBV9 and TRBJ1-2; D not certain. The CDR3 is made up of 14 amino acids. V lost 4 bases and J 4 bases, leaving 14 bases between the germline ends. From germline, CDR1 is SGDLS and CDR2 YYNGEE. CDR3 loop: CASSPRAAVYGYTF. The CDR3 DNA sequence: TGTGCCAGCAGCCCGCGGGCCGCGGTCTATGGCTACACCTTC.

The V and J genes are TRBV6-6 and TRBJ1-1; possibly TRBD1 for D (5 bases). Germline loops: CDR1 MNHNY, CDR2 SVGAGI (reference sequence). V gave up 5 bases and J gave up 5 bases, with 12 bases separating them. The CDR3 has 13 residues. The CDR3 nucleotides are TGTGCCAGCAGTCCAAGGGGCTGGACTGAAGCTTTCTTT. Translation: CASSPRGWTEAFF.

The gene calls are TRBV7-9 and TRBJ1-1, with 8 bases matching TRBD1. Germline V gene sequence: CDR1 SEHNR, CDR2 FQNEAQ (reference sequence). CDR3 size: 15 residues. The trim removed 1 base at V and 1 base at J, leaving 2 bases unmatched. The CDR3 here is CASSLETGGNTEAFF. The DNA of the CDR3 is TGTGCCAGCAGCTTAGAAACAGGGGGGAACACTGAAGCTTTCTTT. The entire variable domain, with the rest obtained from reference TRBV7-9 and TRBJ1-1, is as follows: DTGVSQNPRHKITKRGQNVTFRCDPISEHNRLYWYRQTLGQGPEFLTYFQNEAQLEKSRLLSDRFSAERPKGSFSTLEIQRTEQGDSAMYLCASSLETGGNTEAFFGQGTRLTVV.

By sample fraction, this clonotype is medium-sized (0.01 to 0.1%). The chain has TRBV29-1 and TRBJ2-7; no reliable D call. Trimming took off 4 bases at V and 0 bases at J, with 10 bases between the two ends. Germline V gene lookup returns CDR1 SQVTM and CDR2 ANQGSEA. The CDR3 has 13 amino acids. The CDR3 is CSVGGFSSYEQYF. As DNA, the CDR3 is TGCAGCGTTGGGGGATTCAGCTCCTACGAGCAGTACTTC.

J is TRBJ1-1 and V is TRBV7-9; D not resolved. Trimming took 5 bases from V and 3 from J, leaving 7 bases between them. The germline V gene encodes CDR1 SEHNR and CDR2 FQNEAQ (reference sequence). The CDR3 totals 12 residues. CDR3 bases: TGTGCCAGCAGCAGGGAGGACACTGAAGCTTTCTTT. This gives the protein CASSREDTEAFF.

This chain uses TRBV28 with TRBJ1-5; 9 nucleotides align to TRBD1. The CDR3 runs to 14 residues. Germline V gene data show CDR1 as MDHEN and CDR2 as SYDVKM. Germline trimming cut 8 bases from V and 4 bases from J; bases unmatched to any gene: 6. Here the CDR3 reads CASRGTGKNQPQHF. The CDR3 bases are TGTGCCAGCCGAGGGACAGGGAAAAATCAGCCCCAGCATTTT.

This clonotype was picked up a small number of times. The chain carries TRBV2 and TRBJ2-7; a weak D match, TRBD1 (5 bases). Germline V lookup: CDR1 SNHLY, CDR2 FYNNEI. The CDR3 length is 15 residues. V dropped 2 bases and J dropped 2 bases, with 13 bases sitting between them. CDR3 sequence reads: CASSETSRVTYEQYF. The CDR3 nucleotides read TGTGCCAGCAGTGAAACCTCCAGGGTCACCTACGAGCAGTACTTC.